What follows describes a single T cell receptor beta chain. These data come from a study of control samples from healthy donors and cancer patients. The germline gives CDR1 SGHDT, CDR2 YYEEEE. The CDR3 covers 15 residues. The V end lost 1 base, the J end lost 0 bases, and 10 bases lay between the germline ends. Measured with immunoSEQ multiplex PCR; TCRdb has only the in-frame clones, and not every one. The sample lists some 170,000 clones, roughly 94% occurring once. The rearrangement uses TRBV5-6 and TRBJ1-1; perhaps TRBD1 as D (5 bases). Material for sequencing was PBMCs. This TCR derives from a man aged 55 to 70 with colorectal cancer. The CDR3 coding sequence is TGTGCCAGCAGCTTGATAGACAGCATGAACACTGAAGCTTTCTTT. Protein product: CASSLIDSMNTEAFF.